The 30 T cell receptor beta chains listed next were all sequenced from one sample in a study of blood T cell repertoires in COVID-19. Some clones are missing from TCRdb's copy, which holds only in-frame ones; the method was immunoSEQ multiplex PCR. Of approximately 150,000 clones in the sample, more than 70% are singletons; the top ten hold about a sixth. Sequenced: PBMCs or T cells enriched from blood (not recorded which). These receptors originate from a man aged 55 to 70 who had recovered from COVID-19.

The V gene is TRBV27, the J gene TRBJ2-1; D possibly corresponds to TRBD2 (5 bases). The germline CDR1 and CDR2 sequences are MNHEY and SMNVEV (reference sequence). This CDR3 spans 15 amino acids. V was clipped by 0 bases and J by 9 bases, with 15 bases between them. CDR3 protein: CASSLSGSLGFEQFF. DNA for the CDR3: TGTGCCAGCAGTTTATCGGGGAGCTTAGGGTTTGAGCAGTTCTTC.

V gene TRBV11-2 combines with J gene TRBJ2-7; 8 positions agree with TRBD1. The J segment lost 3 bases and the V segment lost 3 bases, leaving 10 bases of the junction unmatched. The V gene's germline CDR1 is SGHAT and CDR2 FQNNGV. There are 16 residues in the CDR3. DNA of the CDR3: TGTGCCAGCAGCTTGGGTCTCGGACAGGGCCTCTACGAGCAGTACTTC. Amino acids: CASSLGLGQGLYEQYF.

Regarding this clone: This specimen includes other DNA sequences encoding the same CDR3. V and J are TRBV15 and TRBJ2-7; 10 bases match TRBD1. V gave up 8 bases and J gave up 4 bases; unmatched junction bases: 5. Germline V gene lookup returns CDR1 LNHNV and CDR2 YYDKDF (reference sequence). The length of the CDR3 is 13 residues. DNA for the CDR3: TGTGCCACCTCAAGGGACAGGGGTTACGAGCAGTACTTC. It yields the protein CATSRDRGYEQYF.

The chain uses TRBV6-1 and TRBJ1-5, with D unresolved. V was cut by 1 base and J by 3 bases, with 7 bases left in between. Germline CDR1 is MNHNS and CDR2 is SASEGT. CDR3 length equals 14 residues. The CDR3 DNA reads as TGTGCCAGCAGTGAAGTTAGTCTCAATCAGCCCCAGCATTTT. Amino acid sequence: CASSEVSLNQPQHF.

As DNA, the CDR3 is TGTGCCAGCAGCTCGATTACAGGACAGTCTCGGAAACTGTTTTTT. As protein: CASSSITGQSRKLFF. J is TRBJ1-4 and V is TRBV7-2, with D possibly TRBD1 on 6 matching bases. V gave up 4 bases and J gave up 11 bases, with 20 bases separating them. CDR3 length: 15 amino acids. The germline gives CDR1 SGHTA, CDR2 FQGNSA.

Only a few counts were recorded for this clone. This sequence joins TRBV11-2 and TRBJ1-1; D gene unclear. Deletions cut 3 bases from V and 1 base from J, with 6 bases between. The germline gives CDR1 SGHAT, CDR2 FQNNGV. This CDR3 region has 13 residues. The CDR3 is CASSFTGNTEAFF. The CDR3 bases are TGTGCCAGCAGCTTCACGGGGAACACTGAAGCTTTCTTT. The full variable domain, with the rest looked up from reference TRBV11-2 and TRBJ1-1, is EAGVAQSPRYKIIEKRQSVAFWCNPISGHATLYWYQQILGQGPKLLIQFQNNGVVDDSQLPKDRFSAERLKGVDSTLKIQPAKLEDSAVYLCASSFTGNTEAFFGQGTRLTVV.

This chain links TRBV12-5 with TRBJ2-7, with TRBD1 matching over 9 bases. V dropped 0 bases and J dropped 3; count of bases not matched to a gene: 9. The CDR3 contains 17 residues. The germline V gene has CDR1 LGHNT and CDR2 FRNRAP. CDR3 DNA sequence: TGTGCTAGTGGTTTGGTACGTGGGGACAGGGTTTTCTACGAGCAGTACTTC. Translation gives CASGLVRGDRVFYEQYF.

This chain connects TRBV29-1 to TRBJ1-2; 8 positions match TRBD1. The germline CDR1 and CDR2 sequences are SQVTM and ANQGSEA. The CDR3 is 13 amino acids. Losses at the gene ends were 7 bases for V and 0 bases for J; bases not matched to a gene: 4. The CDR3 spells CSAGQGSNYGYTF. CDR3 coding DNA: TGCAGCGCCGGACAGGGTTCTAACTATGGCTACACCTTC. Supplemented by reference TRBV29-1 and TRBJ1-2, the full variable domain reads SAVISQKPSRDICQRGTSLTIQCQVDSQVTMMFWYRQQPGQSLTLIATANQGSEATYESGFVIDKFPISRPNLTFSTLTVSNMSPEDSSIYLCSAGQGSNYGYTFGSGTRLTVV.

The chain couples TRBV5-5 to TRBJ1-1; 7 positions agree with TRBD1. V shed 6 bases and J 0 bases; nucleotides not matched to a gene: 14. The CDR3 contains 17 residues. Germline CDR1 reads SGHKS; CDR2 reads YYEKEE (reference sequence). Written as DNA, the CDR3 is TGTGCCAGCAACATGAACTTAGGACAGGTGCTGAACACTGAAGCTTTCTTT. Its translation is CASNMNLGQVLNTEAFF.

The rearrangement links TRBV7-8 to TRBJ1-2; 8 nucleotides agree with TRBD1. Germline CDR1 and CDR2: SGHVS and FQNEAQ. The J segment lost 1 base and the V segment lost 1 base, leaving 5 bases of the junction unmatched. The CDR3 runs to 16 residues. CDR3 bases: TGTGCCAGCAGCTTAGGGAACAGGGGGGGTAACTATGGCTACACCTTC. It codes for CASSLGNRGGNYGYTF.

This chain's CDR3 is CASSRTGSPNYGYTF. The CDR3 DNA reads TGTGCCAGCAGCCGGACAGGGAGTCCCAACTATGGCTACACCTTC. The chain couples TRBV28 to TRBJ1-2, with 8 bases fitting TRBD1. This CDR3 has 15 amino acids. The germline V gene encodes CDR1 MDHEN and CDR2 SYDVKM. V was pared by 6 bases and J by 2 bases, with 8 bases of the junction left unmatched.

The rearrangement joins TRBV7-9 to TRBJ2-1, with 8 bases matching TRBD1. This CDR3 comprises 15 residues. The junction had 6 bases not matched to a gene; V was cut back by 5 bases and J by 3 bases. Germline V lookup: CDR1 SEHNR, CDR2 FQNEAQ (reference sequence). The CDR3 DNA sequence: TGTGCCAGCAGCCTTCCCGGGACAGGCTACAATGAGCAGTTCTTC. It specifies CASSLPGTGYNEQFF.

The CDR3 reads CASSFVMAADYEQYF. CDR3 coding DNA: TGTGCCAGCAGCTTCGTAATGGCGGCAGACTACGAGCAGTACTTC. The chain recombines TRBV7-9 with TRBJ2-7, with unresolved D. Trimming cost V 3 bases and J 3 bases, with 15 bases left between them. The CDR3 length is 15 residues. The V gene's germline CDR1 is SEHNR and CDR2 FQNEAQ (reference sequence).

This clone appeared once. The CDR3 DNA reads as TGTGCCAGCAGCTTAGTTGTCGGGATTCAAGAGACCCAGTACTTC. Its translation: CASSLVVGIQETQYF. The chain has TRBV7-3 and TRBJ2-5; D possibly corresponds to TRBD2 (5 bases). Germline V gives CDR1 SGHTA, CDR2 FQGTGA. Trimming removed 2 bases at V and 2 bases at J, with 12 bases between. The CDR3 has 15 residues.

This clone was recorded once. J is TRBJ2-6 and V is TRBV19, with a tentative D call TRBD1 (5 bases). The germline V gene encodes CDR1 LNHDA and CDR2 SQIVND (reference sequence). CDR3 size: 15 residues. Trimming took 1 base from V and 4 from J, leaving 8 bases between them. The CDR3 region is CASSIVRAGANVLTF. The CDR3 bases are TGTGCCAGTAGTATAGTCAGGGCCGGGGCCAACGTCCTGACTTTC.

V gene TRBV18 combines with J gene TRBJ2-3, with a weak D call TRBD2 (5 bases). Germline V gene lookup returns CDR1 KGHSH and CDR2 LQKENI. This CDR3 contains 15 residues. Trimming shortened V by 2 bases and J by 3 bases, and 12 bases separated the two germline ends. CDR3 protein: CASSPEGLGTDTQYF. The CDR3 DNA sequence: TGTGCCAGCTCACCAGAGGGATTGGGGACAGATACGCAGTATTTT.

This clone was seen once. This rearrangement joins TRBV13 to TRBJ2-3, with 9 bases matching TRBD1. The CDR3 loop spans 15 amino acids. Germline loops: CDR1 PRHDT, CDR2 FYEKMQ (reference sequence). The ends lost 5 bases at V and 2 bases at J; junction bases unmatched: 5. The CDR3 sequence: CASSPDRGNTDTQYF. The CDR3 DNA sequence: TGTGCCAGCAGCCCCGACAGGGGGAACACAGATACGCAGTATTTT.

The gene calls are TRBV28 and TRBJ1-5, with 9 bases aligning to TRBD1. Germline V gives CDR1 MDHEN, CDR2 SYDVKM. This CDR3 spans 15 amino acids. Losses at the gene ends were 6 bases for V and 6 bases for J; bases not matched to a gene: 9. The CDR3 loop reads CASRPETGGGQPQHF. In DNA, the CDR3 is TGTGCCAGCAGACCAGAGACAGGGGGAGGTCAGCCCCAGCATTTT. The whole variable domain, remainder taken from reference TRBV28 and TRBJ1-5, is DVKVTQSSRYLVKRTGEKVFLECVQDMDHENMFWYRQDPGLGLRLIYFSYDVKMKEKGDIPEGYSVSREKKERFSLILESASTNQTSMYLCASRPETGGGQPQHFGDGTRLSIL.

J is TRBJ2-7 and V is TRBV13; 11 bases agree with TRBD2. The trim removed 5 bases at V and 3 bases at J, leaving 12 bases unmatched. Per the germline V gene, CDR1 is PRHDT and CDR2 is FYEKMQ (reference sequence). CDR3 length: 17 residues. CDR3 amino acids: CASSHAATSGRYYEQYF. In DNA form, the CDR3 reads TGTGCCAGCAGCCACGCTGCTACTAGCGGGAGATACTACGAGCAGTACTTC.

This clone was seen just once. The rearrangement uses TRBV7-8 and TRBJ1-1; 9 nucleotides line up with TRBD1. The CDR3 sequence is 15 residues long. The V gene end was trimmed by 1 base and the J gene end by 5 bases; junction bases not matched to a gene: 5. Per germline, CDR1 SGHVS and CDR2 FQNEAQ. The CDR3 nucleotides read TGTGCCAGCAGCTTAGTACAGGGGGCGAAGACTGAAGCTTTCTTT. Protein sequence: CASSLVQGAKTEAFF.

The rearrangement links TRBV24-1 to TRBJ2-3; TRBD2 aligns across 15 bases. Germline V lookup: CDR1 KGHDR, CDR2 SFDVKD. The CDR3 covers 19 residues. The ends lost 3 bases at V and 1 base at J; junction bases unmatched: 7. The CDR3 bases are TGTGCCACCAGTGATCCCGGGACTAGCGGGGGGAGACGCACAGATACGCAGTATTTT. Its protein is CATSDPGTSGGRRTDTQYF.

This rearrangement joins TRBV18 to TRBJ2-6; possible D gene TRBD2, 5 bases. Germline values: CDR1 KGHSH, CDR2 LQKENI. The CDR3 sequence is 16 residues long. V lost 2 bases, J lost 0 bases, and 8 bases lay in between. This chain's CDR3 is CASSPLSGSGANVLTF. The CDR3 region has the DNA TGTGCCAGCTCACCATTGAGCGGCTCTGGGGCCAACGTCCTGACTTTC.

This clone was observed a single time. The CDR3 sequence is CASSPRTGVNTEAFF. The CDR3 nucleotides are TGTGCCAGCAGCCCGCGGACAGGAGTGAACACTGAAGCTTTCTTT. The rearrangement uses TRBV3-1 (or the pseudogene TRBV3-2) and TRBJ1-1, with 7 bases fitting TRBD1. The CDR3 totals 15 residues. The V and J ends lost 4 bases and 0 bases, in that order; junction bases with no gene match: 5. Germline CDR1 is LGHDT and CDR2 is YNNKEL (reference sequence).

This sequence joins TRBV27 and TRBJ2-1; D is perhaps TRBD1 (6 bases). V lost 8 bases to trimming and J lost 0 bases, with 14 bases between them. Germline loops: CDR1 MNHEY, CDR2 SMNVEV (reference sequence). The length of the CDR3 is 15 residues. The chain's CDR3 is CASGEQGSSYNEQFF. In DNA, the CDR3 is TGTGCCAGCGGTGAACAGGGCAGCTCCTACAATGAGCAGTTCTTC.

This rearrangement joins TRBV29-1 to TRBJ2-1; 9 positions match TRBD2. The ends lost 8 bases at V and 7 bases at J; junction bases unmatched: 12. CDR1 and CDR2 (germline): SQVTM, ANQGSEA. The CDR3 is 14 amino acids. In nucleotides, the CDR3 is TGCAGCTCCCAATTGCGGGAGGGTGGAAATGAGCAGTTCTTC. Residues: CSSQLREGGNEQFF.

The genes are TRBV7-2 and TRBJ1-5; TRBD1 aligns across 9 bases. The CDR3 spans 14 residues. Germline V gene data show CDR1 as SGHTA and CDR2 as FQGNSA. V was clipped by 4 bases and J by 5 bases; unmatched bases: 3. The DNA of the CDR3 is TGTGCCAGCAGCTGGGGACAGGGTGATCAGCCCCAGCATTTT. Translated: CASSWGQGDQPQHF.

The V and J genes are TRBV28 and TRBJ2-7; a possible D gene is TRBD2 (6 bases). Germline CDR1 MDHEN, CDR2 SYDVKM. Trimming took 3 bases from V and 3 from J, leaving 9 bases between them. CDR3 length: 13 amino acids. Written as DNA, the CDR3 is TGTGCCAGCAGTTTTCGGGAGATCTACGAGCAGTACTTC. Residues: CASSFREIYEQYF.

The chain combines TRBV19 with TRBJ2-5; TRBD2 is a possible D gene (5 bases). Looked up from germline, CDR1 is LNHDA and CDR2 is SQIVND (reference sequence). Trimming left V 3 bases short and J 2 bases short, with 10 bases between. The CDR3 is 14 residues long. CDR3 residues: CASSIDSVQETQYF. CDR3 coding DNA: TGTGCCAGTAGTATTGATAGCGTACAAGAGACCCAGTACTTC.

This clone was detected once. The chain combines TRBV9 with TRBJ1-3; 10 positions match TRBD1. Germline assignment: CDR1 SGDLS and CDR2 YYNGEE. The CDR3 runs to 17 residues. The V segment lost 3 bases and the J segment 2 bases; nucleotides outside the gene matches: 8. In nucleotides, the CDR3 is TGTGCCAGCAGCGAAAGACAGGGGGCGCCTCCTGGAAACACCATATATTTT. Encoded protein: CASSERQGAPPGNTIYF.

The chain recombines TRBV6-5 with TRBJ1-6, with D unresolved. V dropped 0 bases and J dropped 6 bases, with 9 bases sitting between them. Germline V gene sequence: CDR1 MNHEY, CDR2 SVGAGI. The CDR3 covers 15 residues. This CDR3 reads CASSYSSVANSPLHF. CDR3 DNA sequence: TGTGCCAGCAGTTACTCGTCGGTTGCTAATTCACCCCTCCACTTT.